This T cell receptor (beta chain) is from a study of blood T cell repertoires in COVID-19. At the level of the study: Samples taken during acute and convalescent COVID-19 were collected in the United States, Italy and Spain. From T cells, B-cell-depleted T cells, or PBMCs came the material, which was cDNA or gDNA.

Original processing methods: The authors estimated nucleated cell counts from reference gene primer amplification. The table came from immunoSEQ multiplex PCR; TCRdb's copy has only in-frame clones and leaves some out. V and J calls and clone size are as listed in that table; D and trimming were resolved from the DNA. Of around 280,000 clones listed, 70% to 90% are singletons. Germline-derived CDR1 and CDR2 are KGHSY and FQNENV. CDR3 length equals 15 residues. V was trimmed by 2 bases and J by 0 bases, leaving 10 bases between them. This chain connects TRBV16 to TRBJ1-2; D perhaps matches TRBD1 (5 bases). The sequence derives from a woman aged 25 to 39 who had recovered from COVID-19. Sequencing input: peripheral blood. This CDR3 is CASSQGATTNYGYTF. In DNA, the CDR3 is TGTGCCAGCAGCCAAGGGGCGACCACTAACTATGGCTACACCTTC.